Detailed here is one T cell receptor beta chain. What it binds is unknown. Sequencing targeted expressed TCRB transcripts, as all isolated RNA had been reverse transcribed. Only in-frame clones appear in the TCRdb table, and some are missing; sequencing was by immunoSEQ multiplex PCR. The data show approximately 100,000 clones, roughly 28% seen once. This entry comes from a study of beta chain features in type 1 diabetes. The germline V gene has CDR1 SGHNT and CDR2 YYREEE (reference sequence). V lost 1 base to trimming and J lost 4 bases; unmatched junction nucleotides: 6. CDR3 length equals 15 residues. Study conclusions and caveats: Moderately but significantly shorter TCRB CDR3s were found in Type 1 diabetes patients in all four CD4+ subsets.

The chain links TRBV5-4 to TRBJ2-5; 8 nucleotides line up with TRBD2. The receptor's source is a woman between 18 and 29 years old with type 1 diabetes. The sequenced material came from central memory CD4+ T cells from blood. CDR3 DNA: TGTGCCAGCAGCTTGAGTCTGGCGGGAGGAGAGACCCAGTACTTC. Encoded protein: CASSLSLAGGETQYF.